These 27 T cell receptor beta chains share one sample of origin, sequenced in a study of blood T cells in healthy people across ages. The use of a sample-barcoded 5' primer and a J-beta primer mix characterized a second PCR of about 7 to 12 cycles. In TCRdb, the 5' RACE reads were re-called with MiXCR into one record per CDR3 protein. The data show over 600,000 distinct CDR3 sequences, about 42% seen once. The sequenced material came from blood. All receptors derive from a man at least 80 years old in good health.

CDR3 amino acids: CSVAPGRYEQFF. The CDR3 DNA reads as TGCAGCGTTGCCCCCGGGAGGTATGAGCAGTTCTTC. The chain recombines TRBV29-1 with TRBJ2-1; 7 bases are shared with TRBD2. Losses at the gene ends were 4 bases for V and 8 bases for J; bases not matched to a gene: 5. Germline loops: CDR1 SQVTM, CDR2 ANQGSEA. The CDR3 runs 12 residues.

As concerns this clonotype: One end of the junction does not line up with germline, which may come from a read error. The chain carries TRBV28 and TRBJ2-7; no clear D. The J call may be wrong; the DNA end is better matched by TRBJ2-5. The CDR3 runs 14 residues. The germline V gene has CDR1 MDHEN and CDR2 SYDVKM. The CDR3 DNA sequence: TGTGCCGGCAGCCTTCGGTCCCGGTGGGAGACCCAGTACTTC. It specifies CAGSLRSRWETQYF.

J is TRBJ2-6 and V is TRBV3-1, with a possible D match to TRBD2 (5 bases). The length of the CDR3 is 16 residues. V lost 8 bases to trimming and J lost 1 base, with 15 bases between them. In germline, CDR1 is LGHDT, CDR2 YNNKEL (reference sequence). CDR3 sequence (DNA): TGTGCCAGCGCCGTGGGGAGAACGTCTGGGGCCAACGTCCTGACTTTC. This translates into CASAVGRTSGANVLTF.

This clonotype was picked up many times. The V call is TRBV7-6, the J call TRBJ2-5, with a tentative D call TRBD2 (5 bases). Germline assignment: CDR1 SGHVS and CDR2 FNYEAQ. This CDR3 is built from 14 residues. Trimming cost V 3 bases and J 4 bases, with 12 bases left between them. The CDR3 loop reads CASSFESRGETQYF. The CDR3 bases are TGTGCCAGCAGCTTTGAAAGTCGGGGAGAGACCCAGTACTTC.

The rearrangement links TRBV28 to TRBJ2-1; the D gene is possibly TRBD2 (5 bases). CDR1 and CDR2 (germline): MDHEN, SYDVKM. Trimming removed 3 bases from V and 6 bases from J, with 6 bases in between. CDR3 length: 12 amino acids. This CDR3 reads CASSFLANEQFF. CDR3 nucleotide sequence: TGTGCCAGCAGTTTCCTAGCCAATGAGCAGTTCTTC.

As DNA, the CDR3 is TGTGCCAGCAGACCTAGCGGGAGGGACGAGCAGTACTTC. Translating it yields CASRPSGRDEQYF. This chain joins TRBV28 and TRBJ2-7; 12 bases are a match to TRBD2. From germline, CDR1 is MDHEN and CDR2 SYDVKM. The CDR3 has 13 amino acids. The junction had 2 bases not matched to a gene; V was cut back by 6 bases and J by 5 bases.

This clonotype was recorded many times. The V and J genes are TRBV12-3 or TRBV12-4 and TRBJ2-5; D might be TRBD1 or TRBD2, each matching 5 bases. This CDR3 region has 13 residues. V was shortened by 7 bases and J by 4 bases, with 13 bases between the two germline ends. This CDR3 reads CASTGTAGETQYF. The CDR3 region has the DNA TGTGCCAGCACGGGGACCGCGGGAGAGACCCAGTACTTC.

The chain employs TRBV7-9 and TRBJ1-1; tentatively, D is TRBD1 (6 bases). V lost 5 bases and J lost 1, with 8 bases in between. Per the germline V gene, CDR1 is SEHNR and CDR2 is FQNEAQ (reference sequence). This CDR3 has 13 amino acids. DNA of the CDR3: TGTGCCAGCAGCGGACAGACGAACACTGAAGCTTTCTTT. Its protein is CASSGQTNTEAFF.

The V and J genes are TRBV7-9 and TRBJ2-2; 8 bases agree with TRBD2. Per germline, CDR1 SEHNR and CDR2 FQNEAQ (reference sequence). Losses at the gene ends were 5 bases for V and 7 bases for J; bases not matched to a gene: 9. The CDR3 is 15 amino acids. The CDR3 DNA reads as TGTGCCAGCAGCCCCCAGGGACTAGGCGGCGGGGAGCTGTTTTTT. Its protein is CASSPQGLGGGELFF. The whole variable domain, filled in from reference TRBV7-9 and TRBJ2-2, reads DTGVSQNPRHKITKRGQNVTFRCDPISEHNRLYWYRQTLGQGPEFLTYFQNEAQLEKSRLLSDRFSAERPKGSFSTLEIQRTEQGDSAMYLCASSPQGLGGGELFFGEGSRLTVL.

The chain has TRBV28 and TRBJ2-1; D is uncertain. Germline CDR1 and CDR2: MDHEN and SYDVKM. This CDR3 spans 14 amino acids. V gave up 7 bases and J gave up 8 bases, with 18 bases separating them. The CDR3 loop is CASTLWAASHEQFF. As DNA, the CDR3 is TGTGCCAGCACCCTATGGGCTGCAAGTCATGAGCAGTTCTTC.

In this sample, this clonotype turned up once. A read error is possible here, since a much larger clone lies one base away. The chain carries TRBV20-1 and TRBJ2-5; 7 nucleotides agree with TRBD2. This CDR3 is 15 amino acids long. Trimming removed 5 bases from V and 4 bases from J; junction bases left unmatched: 13. Germline CDR1 reads DFQATT; CDR2 reads SNEGSKA (reference sequence). CDR3 in DNA: TGCAGTGCTCCGCGGAGGGAGGGCCAACCAGAGACCCAGTACTTC. Translation: CSAPRREGQPETQYF.

J is TRBJ2-5 and V is TRBV28; TRBD2 matches at 7 bases. Germline loops: CDR1 MDHEN, CDR2 SYDVKM. V trimming: 6 bases; J trimming: 7 bases; junction bases outside the gene matches: 14. The CDR3 length is 15 residues. CDR3 amino acids: CASSLGGGTFRTQYF. CDR3 DNA: TGTGCCAGCAGCCTCGGCGGGGGTACCTTTCGGACCCAGTACTTC.

The gene calls are TRBV20-1 and TRBJ1-4; 7 bases align to TRBD1. CDR1 and CDR2 from the germline V gene are DFQATT and SNEGSKA (reference sequence). The CDR3 is 15 amino acids. V lost 3 bases and J lost 4; bases outside the gene matches: 8. The CDR3 DNA reads TGCAGTGCTAGCGTCCGGACAGGACTTAATGAAAAACTGTTTTTT. Its protein is CSASVRTGLNEKLFF.

The chain uses TRBV2 and TRBJ2-3; perhaps TRBD2 as D (5 bases). V was clipped by 7 bases and J by 3 bases, with 17 bases between them. CDR1 and CDR2 from the germline V gene are SNHLY and FYNNEI. CDR3 length equals 15 residues. The CDR3 DNA is TGTGCCAGCATTGGTTCTAGCTCGGGAACAGATACGCAGTATTTT. Amino acid sequence: CASIGSSSGTDTQYF.

In its sample, this clonotype was seen a few times. The CDR3, as DNA: TGTGCCACCAGCCCAAGTGGGACTAGCGGGAGGCACACAGATACGCAGTATTTT. The encoded protein is CATSPSGTSGRHTDTQYF. The J gene is TRBJ2-3, the V gene TRBV24-1; TRBD2 agrees at 15 bases. CDR1 is KGHDR, CDR2 SFDVKD, per germline. There are 18 residues in the CDR3. Trimming removed 7 bases from V and 2 bases from J; junction bases left unmatched: 9.

The chain joins TRBV29-1 to TRBJ1-1; D gene unclear. This CDR3 spans 15 amino acids. The V end lost 7 bases, the J end lost 8 bases, and 26 bases lay between the germline ends. CDR1 is SQVTM, CDR2 ANQGSEA, per germline. CDR3 DNA sequence: TGCAGCGGACGAGGAAGCCCTGACTACCCCAGCGAAGCTTTCTTT. As protein: CSGRGSPDYPSEAFF.

J is TRBJ1-6 and V is TRBV15; D remains unclear. Germline V gene sequence: CDR1 LNHNV, CDR2 YYDKDF (reference sequence). This CDR3 comprises 13 residues. V lost 2 bases and J 8 bases, leaving 7 bases between the germline ends. The CDR3 protein is CATSRPLDSPLHF. The CDR3 nucleotides are TGTGCCACCAGCAGACCCCTCGATTCACCCCTCCACTTT.

The genes are TRBV7-2 and TRBJ2-1, with 9 bases identical to TRBD2. V shed 4 bases and J 6 bases; nucleotides not matched to a gene: 7. The CDR3 spans 15 residues. Germline CDR1 and CDR2: SGHTA and FQGNSA. The CDR3 is CASSYRTSVVNEQFF. Written as DNA, the CDR3 is TGTGCCAGCAGCTACCGGACTAGCGTCGTCAATGAGCAGTTCTTC.

This clonotype was seen a handful of times. This rearrangement joins TRBV20-1 to TRBJ1-6; 7 positions match TRBD1. J gave up 7 bases and V 3 bases, and 9 bases lay outside the gene matches. The CDR3 sequence is 15 residues long. Germline assignment: CDR1 DFQATT and CDR2 SNEGSKA (reference sequence). The CDR3 bases are TGCAGTGCTAGGTTGGCAGGGGGTAAGAATTCACCCCTCCACTTT. Translation: CSARLAGGKNSPLHF.

This clonotype was recorded at least ten times. Here the CDR3 reads CASSPQEGLSEPQHF. The CDR3 DNA reads TGTGCCAGCAGCCCCCAGGAGGGTTTATCGGAGCCCCAGCATTTT. This chain joins TRBV7-2 and TRBJ1-5; no clear D. This CDR3 region has 15 residues. In germline, CDR1 is SGHTA, CDR2 FQGNSA. Trimming cost V 5 bases and J 8 bases, with 19 bases left between them.

This clonotype came up a few times. The chain carries TRBV7-3 and TRBJ2-7; D remains unclear. Trimming cost V 3 bases and J 2 bases, with 17 bases left between them. Germline assignment: CDR1 SGHTA and CDR2 FQGTGA. The CDR3 is 16 amino acids. This chain's CDR3 is CASSFIPAGLTYEQYF. The CDR3 DNA follows: TGTGCCAGCAGCTTTATCCCCGCAGGCCTCACCTACGAGCAGTACTTC.

This clonotype was detected only a few times. The gene calls are TRBV2 and TRBJ1-1; a possible D gene is TRBD1 (5 bases). Germline V CDR1 and CDR2: SNHLY, FYNNEI. CDR3 length: 14 amino acids. The V gene lost 11 bases and the J gene lost 1 base, with 17 bases spanning the gap. The chain's CDR3 is CAGTVKGTNTEAFF. CDR3 DNA: TGTGCCGGGACCGTCAAGGGAACGAACACTGAAGCTTTCTTT. The complete variable domain, with remaining parts taken from reference TRBV2 and TRBJ1-1, reads EPEVTQTPSHQVTQMGQEVILRCVPISNHLYFYWYRQILGQKVEFLVSFYNNEISEKSEIFDDQFSVERPDGSNFTLKIRSTKLEDSAMYFCAGTVKGTNTEAFFGQGTRLTVV.

The chain's CDR3 is CASYPQGGSGRTDTQYF. For the CDR3, the DNA is TGCGCCAGCTACCCGCAGGGGGGGAGCGGGAGGACAGATACGCAGTATTTT. V and J are TRBV5-1 and TRBJ2-3; 9 bases line up with TRBD2. V shed 7 bases and J 3 bases; nucleotides not matched to a gene: 15. The CDR3 totals 17 residues. The germline gives CDR1 SGHRS, CDR2 YFSETQ.

The rearrangement uses TRBV20-1 and TRBJ1-2, with TRBD1 as a possible D gene (5 bases). Germline V CDR1 and CDR2: DFQATT, SNEGSKA (reference sequence). V lost 8 bases and J 2 bases, leaving 15 bases between the germline ends. The CDR3 extends over 13 amino acids. Here the CDR3 reads CSPAISGNYGYTF. DNA of the CDR3: TGCAGTCCCGCCATCTCAGGGAACTATGGCTACACCTTC.

This clonotype was counted a few times. The J gene is TRBJ2-3, the V gene TRBV5-4; 8 bases line up with TRBD2. Looked up from germline, CDR1 is SGHNT and CDR2 is YYREEE (reference sequence). This CDR3 comprises 15 residues. Losses at the gene ends were 4 bases for V and 4 bases for J; bases not matched to a gene: 8. CDR3 in DNA: TGTGCCAGCAGCCGTCCGGGGGGGGCATCAGATACGCAGTATTTT. Translation gives CASSRPGGASDTQYF.

This clonotype came up a few times. The chain couples TRBV29-1 to TRBJ2-3; 7 bases line up with TRBD2. The J segment lost 5 bases and the V segment lost 3 bases, leaving 2 bases of the junction unmatched. This CDR3 comprises 12 residues. The germline V gene has CDR1 SQVTM and CDR2 ANQGSEA. The CDR3 protein is CSVEASGDTQYF. CDR3 DNA sequence: TGCAGCGTTGAGGCTAGCGGAGATACGCAGTATTTT.

The V and J genes are TRBV7-8 and TRBJ1-2; 9 nucleotides align to TRBD1. Germline V CDR1 and CDR2: SGHVS, FQNEAQ. This CDR3 region has 15 residues. Germline trimming cut 5 bases from V and 6 bases from J; bases unmatched to any gene: 10. The CDR3 nucleotides read TGTGCCAGCAGCATTTTCCGGGACAGGGCCCATGGCTACACCTTC. Translation: CASSIFRDRAHGYTF.